Below are 19 T cell receptor beta chains sequenced from a single sample in a study of T cell changes during pregnancy in multiple sclerosis. Repertoires were generated with immunoSEQ multiplex PCR, while TCRdb's copy carries only in-frame clones and drops some. Found here are some 47,000 clones, approximately 96% of them singletons; the top ten hold about 1%. The source was peripheral blood, collected in the second trimester of pregnancy. These TCRs come from a female donor with multiple sclerosis, enrolled in a pregnancy study.

The chain combines TRBV11-2 with TRBJ1-6, with 10 bases that match TRBD1. The CDR3 totals 14 residues. V dropped 3 bases and J dropped 10; count of bases not matched to a gene: 3. Per germline, CDR1 SGHAT and CDR2 FQNNGV. CDR3 region: CASSLGQGKSPLHF. DNA for the CDR3: TGTGCCAGCAGCTTGGGACAGGGGAAGTCACCCCTCCACTTT.

The rearrangement links TRBV7-9 to TRBJ1-1; D is possibly TRBD1 (5 bases). V shed 2 bases and J shed 10 bases, with 11 bases lying between them. CDR3 length: 12 residues. Germline-derived CDR1 and CDR2 are SEHNR and FQNEAQ (reference sequence). CDR3 nucleotide sequence: TGTGCCAGCAGCTTACAGGACATCGGAGCTTTCTTT. It is translated as CASSLQDIGAFF.

This clone came up a few times. The chain uses TRBV30 and TRBJ1-4; no firm D call. Germline CDR1 reads GTSNPN; CDR2 reads SVGIG (reference sequence). The CDR3 sequence is 11 residues long. V dropped 3 bases and J dropped 8 bases, with 7 bases sitting between them. CDR3 in amino acids: CAWRAEEKLFF. CDR3 DNA: TGTGCCTGGAGGGCGGAGGAAAAACTGTTTTTT.

This clone was counted once. V usage is TRBV2 and J usage is TRBJ2-5; D is perhaps TRBD1 (6 bases). Trimming took 6 bases from V and 2 from J, leaving 10 bases between them. The CDR3 sequence is 13 residues long. CDR1 SNHLY and CDR2 FYNNEI come from the germline V gene. CDR3: CASRRTEQETQYF. CDR3 bases: TGTGCCAGCAGGAGGACAGAACAAGAGACCCAGTACTTC. The full variable domain, completed using reference TRBV2 and TRBJ2-5, is EPEVTQTPSHQVTQMGQEVILRCVPISNHLYFYWYRQILGQKVEFLVSFYNNEISEKSEIFDDQFSVERPDGSNFTLKIRSTKLEDSAMYFCASRRTEQETQYFGPGTRLLVL.

The gene calls are TRBV18 and TRBJ2-2; D ambiguous. CDR3 length: 15 amino acids. The V gene's germline CDR1 is KGHSH and CDR2 LQKENI. V was shortened by 2 bases and J by 1 base, with 8 bases between the two germline ends. CDR3 residues: CASSPRLQNTGELFF. CDR3 DNA sequence: TGTGCCAGCTCACCAAGACTTCAGAACACCGGGGAGCTGTTTTTT. The full variable domain, with the rest looked up from reference TRBV18 and TRBJ2-2, is NAGVMQNPRHLVRRRGQEARLRCSPMKGHSHVYWYRQLPEEGLKFMVYLQKENIIDESGMPKERFSAEFPKEGPSILRIQQVVRGDSAAYFCASSPRLQNTGELFFGEGSRLTVL.

The V gene is TRBV6-6, the J gene TRBJ1-5; perhaps TRBD1 as D (5 bases). The CDR3 is 14 amino acids. Trimming shortened V by 6 bases and J by 5 bases, and 14 bases separated the two germline ends. The germline CDR1 and CDR2 sequences are MNHNY and SVGAGI (reference sequence). The CDR3 DNA reads as TGTGCCAGCAGCCACGGGGGGGAACATCAGCCCCAGCATTTT. This translates into CASSHGGEHQPQHF.

J is TRBJ2-2 and V is TRBV5-1; 9 nucleotides line up with TRBD1. The V gene end was trimmed by 5 bases and the J gene end by 7 bases; junction bases not matched to a gene: 6. This CDR3 spans 14 amino acids. Germline V gives CDR1 SGHRS, CDR2 YFSETQ. The CDR3, as DNA: TGCGCCAGCAGTCGGGACAGGGCAGACGGGGAGCTGTTTTTT. Its translation is CASSRDRADGELFF.

This chain joins TRBV5-1 and TRBJ2-7; a possible D gene is TRBD2 (5 bases). Germline V CDR1 and CDR2: SGHRS, YFSETQ. The CDR3 runs to 16 residues. Between the trimmed V and J ends, which lost 4 bases and 3 bases, there was a span of 20 bases. The CDR3 bases are TGCGCCAGCAGCCCGCGCCCGACAAGAGGAGGCTACGAGCAGTACTTC. It yields the protein CASSPRPTRGGYEQYF.

The chain couples TRBV7-3 to TRBJ2-7; 8 bases match TRBD1. Germline V lookup: CDR1 SGHTA, CDR2 FQGTGA. The CDR3 loop spans 14 amino acids. V shed 5 bases, J shed 1 base, and the junction held 4 bases outside the gene matches. The CDR3 DNA sequence: TGTGCCAGCAGCCCAGGGACAGGATCCTACGAGCAGTACTTC. Amino acids: CASSPGTGSYEQYF.

V gene TRBV9 combines with J gene TRBJ2-3; 7 bases fit TRBD2. V dropped 0 bases and J dropped 4; count of bases not matched to a gene: 2. The CDR3 spans 14 residues. CDR1 is SGDLS, CDR2 YYNGEE, per germline. The CDR3 sequence is CASSVEGGSDTQYF. In nucleotides, the CDR3 is TGTGCCAGCAGCGTAGAGGGAGGGTCAGATACGCAGTATTTT.

The chain employs TRBV5-1 and TRBJ1-6, with 11 nucleotides matching TRBD1. CDR3 length: 15 amino acids. V shed 4 bases, J shed 10 bases, and the junction held 7 bases outside the gene matches. Looked up from germline, CDR1 is SGHRS and CDR2 is YFSETQ. CDR3 nucleotides: TGCGCCAGCAGCCCTGGGACAGGGGGTGGGTCACCCCTCCACTTT. Its protein is CASSPGTGGGSPLHF.

The gene calls are TRBV29-1 and TRBJ1-1; possible D gene TRBD1, 6 bases. The CDR3 has 15 amino acids. Germline-derived CDR1 and CDR2 are SQVTM and ANQGSEA. The germline V and J ends were trimmed by 6 bases and 0 bases, with 17 bases remaining between them. The CDR3 coding sequence is TGCAGCGTCGACACATCCGGGACACTGAACACTGAAGCTTTCTTT. Protein product: CSVDTSGTLNTEAFF. Drawing the rest from reference TRBV29-1 and TRBJ1-1, the complete variable domain is SAVISQKPSRDICQRGTSLTIQCQVDSQVTMMFWYRQQPGQSLTLIATANQGSEATYESGFVIDKFPISRPNLTFSTLTVSNMSPEDSSIYLCSVDTSGTLNTEAFFGQGTRLTVV.

The chain couples TRBV28 to TRBJ1-5, with D possibly matching TRBD1 (6 bases). The CDR3 is made up of 15 amino acids. Germline V lookup: CDR1 MDHEN, CDR2 SYDVKM. Trimming removed 7 bases at V and 7 bases at J, with 20 bases between. The CDR3 spells CASILYAAGDQPQHF. DNA for the CDR3: TGTGCCAGCATCCTTTATGCGGCAGGGGACCAGCCCCAGCATTTT.

The chain joins TRBV7-2 to TRBJ2-3; maybe TRBD1 (6 bases). The ends were cut back, 1 base at V and 7 bases at J, with 21 bases in the middle. This CDR3 has 17 amino acids. Germline CDR1 is SGHTA and CDR2 is FQGNSA. This CDR3 is CASSLVGLGALENTQYF. Written as DNA, the CDR3 is TGTGCCAGCAGCTTAGTAGGCCTGGGGGCATTGGAAAATACGCAGTATTTT.

The chain couples TRBV19 to TRBJ1-1; 9 bases line up with TRBD1. With 6 bases clipped from V and 1 base from J, the junction kept 12 bases outside the gene matches. The V gene's germline CDR1 is LNHDA and CDR2 SQIVND (reference sequence). The CDR3 length is 17 residues. The CDR3 loop is CASRPKQDRGKNTEAFF. CDR3 DNA: TGTGCCAGTAGGCCAAAACAGGACAGGGGAAAGAACACTGAAGCTTTCTTT.

This sequence joins TRBV5-4 and TRBJ2-1; the match to TRBD2 covers 8 bases. CDR3 length equals 13 residues. Trimming cost V 5 bases and J 5 bases; bases outside gene matches: 3. CDR1 and CDR2 from the germline V gene are SGHNT and YYREEE (reference sequence). The CDR3 loop is CASRTGGDNEQFF. The CDR3 coding sequence is TGTGCCAGCAGGACGGGGGGGGACAATGAGCAGTTCTTC.

The V call is TRBV5-8, the J call TRBJ2-3; D not certain. Germline assignment: CDR1 SGHTS and CDR2 YDEGEE. V was pared by 6 bases and J by 11 bases, with 13 bases between. This CDR3 spans 11 amino acids. The CDR3 DNA is TGTGCCAGCATCAAACGGGTGTTGCAGTATTTT. Protein sequence: CASIKRVLQYF.

This rearrangement joins TRBV5-5 to TRBJ1-1, with TRBD1 as a possible D gene (6 bases). The CDR3 sequence is 15 residues long. Trimming left V 4 bases short and J 0 bases short, with 13 bases between. From germline, CDR1 is SGHKS and CDR2 YYEKEE (reference sequence). CDR3 region: CASSRGHQMNTEAFF. CDR3 DNA: TGTGCCAGCAGCCGGGGACACCAAATGAACACTGAAGCTTTCTTT.

The J gene is TRBJ1-5, the V gene TRBV7-8; D remains unclear. The CDR3 has 14 residues. Trimming shortened V by 5 bases and J by 4 bases, and 12 bases separated the two germline ends. Germline V gene lookup returns CDR1 SGHVS and CDR2 FQNEAQ. The CDR3 DNA reads as TGTGCCAGCAGCGGAGAGAAATTAAATCAGCCCCAGCATTTT. Amino acid sequence: CASSGEKLNQPQHF. Full variable domain (outside the CDR3, taken from reference TRBV7-8 and TRBJ1-5): GAGVSQSPRYKVAKRGQDVALRCDPISGHVSLFWYQQALGQGPEFLTYFQNEAQLDKSGLPSDRFFAERPEGSVSTLKIQRTQQEDSAVYLCASSGEKLNQPQHFGDGTRLSIL.